Reported below is one T cell receptor beta chain. The CDR3 covers 18 residues. The germline gives CDR1 SGDLS, CDR2 YYNGEE. V lost 0 bases and J lost 0, with 13 bases in between. Data came from immunoSEQ multiplex PCR; TCRdb stores just in-frame clones and leaves some out. The table includes about 300,000 clones, 88% detected once. These data come from a study of cytomegalovirus exposure and HLA in healthy donors. Study-wide context: Later analysis reported that the approximately 120 validation repertoires shared the platform of the roughly 710 first-cohort repertoires.

Sequencing was performed on PBMCs. This chain links TRBV9 with TRBJ2-6; possible D gene TRBD2, 5 bases. The receptor was derived from a woman under 30 in good health and CMV-seronegative. The CDR3 bases are TGTGCCAGCAGCGTAGCGGGTAGCGCCCTCTCTGGGGCCAACGTCCTGACTTTC. This encodes CASSVAGSALSGANVLTF.